The sequence of this TCR beta chain was determined in a study of cytomegalovirus exposure and HLA in healthy donors listed by TCRdb under 2017. Concerning the study at large: An earlier analysis of approximately 640 of the donors reported more than 250 Gb of sequence data and approximately 110 million unique TCR beta sequences from some 180 million T cells. An early release that covered roughly 600 HLA-typed donors contained approximately 300 gigabases of sequencing data and 70 million to 100 million unique TCR sequences. Of the roughly 430 genotyped donors, about 80% fell in the genetic ancestry cluster associated with self-reported Caucasian donors. The study aimed to test whether cataloging public T cell receptors could reveal signatures of past pathogen exposure. The study used immunosequencing to profile the T cell repertoires of approximately 640 subjects and linked those repertoires to cytomegalovirus serostatus. In addition to the first cohort of 666 subjects, a separate validation cohort of 130 or so different subjects was used. High-throughput TCR immunosequencing, statistical association of individual TCRs with disease status, and machine learning were combined to predict cytomegalovirus infection status. A later analysis re-examined previously published TCR beta repertoires from 600 to 700 donors and added high-resolution HLA genotyping to investigate patterns of TCR occurrence. Rather than using new phenotypic data, the later analysis identified candidate immune exposures from TCR beta sequences and from how often those sequences occurred across donors. In an earlier analysis of a few hundred of the donors, high-throughput TCR beta sequencing was used to judge whether each TCR beta V gene segment behaved as functional or pseudogenic. Donor age, sex, ethnicity and CMV serostatus were collected together with the repertoire data. Genome-wide SNP genotypes for about three fifths of the roughly 670 donors were used in a later genetic analysis, which treated that subset as a discovery cohort. All discovery cohort repertoires had been generated on a single sequencing platform. Class I and class II HLA loci were covered by the typing at four-digit resolution. The number of typed donors differed by locus: about 629-630 for A, B, C, DRB1 and DQB1; 500 to 550 for DQA1; around 610 for DPA1; and some 430 for DPB1. Five DR-DQ haplotypes were treated as single units for association and clustering because of strong linkage in the cohort. Across 398 genotyped donors of the cohort, an average of about 200,000 unique TCR beta nucleotide sequences per donor were sequenced, and around 19% of those sequences were non-productive. Paper-wide results and their limitations: A later analysis reported that several top co-occurrence clusters appeared linked to parvovirus B19, influenza, CMV and Epstein-Barr virus. Correlated functional status among segregating V segments might be attributable to linkage disequilibrium, but an unknown experimental factor could not be ruled out. This cohort had only TCR beta chains sequenced, and the lack of alpha or paired-chain data limited which features could be detected. A later analysis found that HLA-associated TCR beta chains were more clonally expanded and had lower generation probabilities than equally common non-associated chains. A few of the identified cytomegalovirus-associated TCR beta chains were confirmed in vitro to be specific for cytomegalovirus antigens. Immune exposure information for the cohort was limited to CMV serostatus. Some IMGT-functional V segments, including TRBV6-2 and TRBV6-3, could not be told apart with the 87-base-pair reads, so those segments were excluded. Specific HLA alleles were associated with 16,951 TCR beta sequences at a false discovery rate of 0.05 in a later analysis. The authors suggested that the approach could potentially be extended to other disease states and immunological phenotypes. According to a later analysis, TCR association rates differed among HLA loci, with DRB1 alleles showing the most associated TCRs and HLA-C alleles showing the fewest. The classifier was reported to diagnose cytomegalovirus status with high specificity and sensitivity in both the original cohort and the validation cohort. The study gave a list of roughly 150 TCR beta chains associated with cytomegalovirus. A later genetic analysis reported fewer N-insertions in productive TCRs among donors in an Asian-associated ancestry cluster than the 666-donor mean. The presence/absence analyses assumed that sequencing depth was roughly uniform across donors, and that assumption may not be true. A cluster of highly shared sequence variants was judged likely to represent a technical artifact of the sequencing pipeline. In a later genetic analysis, a missense DCLRE1C variant was associated with V-gene and J-gene trimming of TCR beta chains, and the association was replicated in an independent cohort. An earlier analysis of some 560 of the donors showed that most TCR beta V segments appeared in productive rearrangements either about 87% or about 30% of the time, which broadly matched IMGT annotations. When HLA alleles, especially DR and DQ, strongly co-occurred, attributing TCR associations to individual alleles was difficult. HLA typing was unavailable for some donors at each locus, so association tests used only the typed subset. Most TCR sequences were seen in very few donors, while some public TCRs were found in many individuals. A later analysis found that most CMV-associated TCR beta chains appeared HLA-restricted, with HLA associations seemingly driven largely by CMV exposure. A further reported finding was that TCR beta sequences accurately predicted the HLA-A and HLA-B alleles for most subjects in the first cohort. Because counts were too low, roughly 17 rarely observed V segments, including chromosome 9 orphons, were left out of the earlier analysis of a few hundred of the donors.

The germline V gene gives CDR1 as LGHNA and CDR2 as YSLEER. Between the V and J ends, shortened by 3 bases and 8 bases respectively, the junction contains 11 bases. The CDR3 holds 13 amino acids from the cysteine to the phenylalanine. Left in the record is the CDR3 DNA by itself, 39 bases read in frame from the first base. As concerns this clone: Its cognate antigen has yet to be identified. Nothing much larger sits one base from this clone, and base qualities are not available.

The method was the immunoSEQ multiplex PCR assay. The multiplex PCR relied on a mix of 60 forward primers for TCR Vbeta segments and 13 reverse primers for TCR Jbeta segments. Amplification of the CDR3 region of rearranged TCR beta genes was performed with a multiplex PCR assay on genomic DNA. The amplified TCR beta libraries were sequenced on the Illumina HiSeq System as 87-base-pair reads. The study's own analysis went as follows. A later analysis counted about 80 million unique TCR beta chains across the 600 to 850 repertoires, and some 11 million of these chains were shared by at least two donors. A nearest-neighbor algorithm error-corrected the raw reads and collapsed the reads into unique sequences, merging closely related sequences to remove PCR and sequencing errors. Alignment of CDR3 sequences to IMGT reference sequences was used to assign V, D and J gene segments. Each retained sequence needed at least a six-nucleotide match to both a V gene segment and a J gene segment. A rearrangement was called productive if the CDR3 had no stop codons and remained in frame with V and J, and every other rearrangement was called non-productive. Following IMGT convention, CDR3 was defined as the stretch from the second conserved V-encoded cysteine to the conserved J-encoded phenylalanine. In an earlier analysis of around 540 of the donors, sequences lacking an unambiguous match to a single V gene segment were excluded. In an earlier analysis of almost 600 of the donors, a V segment was called functional when productive rearrangements were above 56.7%, and segregating when the standard deviation between donors exceeded 5%. A statistical classification framework was built to diagnose cytomegalovirus status from the catalog of TCR beta chain sequences. In a later analysis, V and J genes were assigned by comparing TCR nucleotide sequences against IMGT/GENE-DB human TR gene sequences. Using the TCRdist pipeline, a later analysis assigned CDR3 sequences along with most-parsimonious VDJ recombination scenarios. A later analysis defined each TCR beta chain by its CDR3 amino acid sequence plus V-gene family, and excluded reads lacking a unique V-gene family. To address suspected cross-contamination and a sequencing artifact, a later analysis removed 450 to 700 highly shared, low-generation-probability nucleotide sequences. In a later analysis, a clonal expansion index for each public chain was calculated from normalized within-repertoire ranks of inferred template counts. In a later analysis, generation probabilities were computed using a VDJ recombination model fitted to out-of-frame rearrangements, and the results were checked against IGoR. In a later analysis, hypergeometric tests were used to score TCR-TCR, TCR-HLA and TCR-CMV co-occurrence, with a repertoire-size bias correction applied to TCR pairs. To estimate false discovery rates, a later analysis permuted the HLA or CMV assignments 20 times. In a later analysis, co-occurring TCRs were grouped using DBSCAN, with TCRdist sequence similarity added in when clustering inside HLA-allele-positive subsets. Repertoires with fewer than 30,000 or more than 120,000 public chains were left out of co-occurrence clustering, as were four to six repertoires with anomalous nucleotide sharing. Here the immuneACCESS table is served through TCRdb, limited to in-frame sequences with V and J called. Missing clones are a known gap in these copies; in checked studies unresolved V genes cover under half, and the rest lacks a known reason. V, J and clone size derive from that table, while D and trimming were established from the DNA sequence. The sample data list about 100,000 clones, and roughly 85% of these were observed just once. Approximately 3% of the sample rests with the top ten.

The cohort was made up of several hundred healthy bone marrow donors. At the time of sampling, every cohort member was nominally healthy, though immune exposures that went unrecorded were likely present. The donor was CMV seronegative and belonged to the group of 352 seronegative cohort members. Every donor gave a peripheral blood sample, and the peripheral blood mononuclear cells from that sample were used for TCR beta sequencing. The Qiagen DNeasy Blood Extraction Kit was used to extract genomic DNA from the blood cell samples. This TCR was sampled from a woman between 40 and 55 years old in good health and CMV-seronegative. The sample comprised PBMCs. The V and J genes are TRBV4-3 and TRBJ2-1, with TRBD2 as a weak D call on 5 bases. CDR3 loop: CASSHARGDEQFF. The DNA sequence is as follows: TGCGCCAGCAGCCATGCCCGGGGAGATGAGCAGTTCTTC.